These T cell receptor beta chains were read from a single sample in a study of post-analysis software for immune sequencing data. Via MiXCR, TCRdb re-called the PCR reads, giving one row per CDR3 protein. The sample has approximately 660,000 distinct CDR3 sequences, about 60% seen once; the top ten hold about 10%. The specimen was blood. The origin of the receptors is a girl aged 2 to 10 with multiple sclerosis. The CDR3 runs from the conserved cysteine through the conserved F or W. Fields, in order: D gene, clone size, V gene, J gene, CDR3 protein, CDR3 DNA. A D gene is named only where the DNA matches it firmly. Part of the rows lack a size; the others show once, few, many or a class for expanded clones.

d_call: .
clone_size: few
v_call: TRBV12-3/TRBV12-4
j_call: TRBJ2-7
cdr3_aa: CASSPWIYEQYF
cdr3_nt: TGTGCCAGCAGCCCTTGGATCTACGAGCAGTACTTC

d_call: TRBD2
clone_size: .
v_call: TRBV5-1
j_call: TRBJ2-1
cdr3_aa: CASSERGNGDYNEQFF
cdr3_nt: TGCGCCAGCAGCGAGCGGGGTAACGGTGACTACAATGAGCAGTTCTTC

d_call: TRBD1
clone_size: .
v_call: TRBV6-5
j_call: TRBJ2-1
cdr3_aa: CASSYLGTVGNEQFF
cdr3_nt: TGTGCCAGCAGTTACTTAGGGACAGTGGGGAATGAGCAGTTCTTC

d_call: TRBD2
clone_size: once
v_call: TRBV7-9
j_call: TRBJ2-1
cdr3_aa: CASSTNALAGGDNEQFF
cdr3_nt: TGTGCCAGCAGCACTAACGCTCTAGCGGGAGGGGACAATGAGCAGTTCTTC

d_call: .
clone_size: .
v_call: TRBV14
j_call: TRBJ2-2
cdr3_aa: CASSQELVPGELFF
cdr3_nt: TGTGCCAGCAGCCAAGAACTAGTCCCCGGGGAGCTGTTTTTT

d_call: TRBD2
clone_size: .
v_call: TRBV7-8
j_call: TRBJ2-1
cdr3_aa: CASSFKSTSGRPGDEQFF
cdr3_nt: TGTGCCAGCAGCTTCAAGTCGACTAGCGGGCGCCCCGGCGATGAGCAGTTCTTC

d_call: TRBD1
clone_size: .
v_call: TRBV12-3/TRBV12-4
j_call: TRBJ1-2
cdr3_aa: CASRTGLVHGYTF
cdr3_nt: TGTGCCAGCAGGACAGGGCTAGTTCATGGCTACACCTTC

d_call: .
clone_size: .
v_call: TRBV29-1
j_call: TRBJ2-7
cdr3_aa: CSVEDQGQGTYEQYF
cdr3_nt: TGCAGCGTTGAAGATCAAGGGCAGGGTACCTACGAGCAGTACTTC

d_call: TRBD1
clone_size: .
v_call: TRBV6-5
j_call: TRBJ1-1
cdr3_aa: CASSVTGANTEAFF
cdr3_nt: TGTGCCAGCAGTGTGACAGGGGCGAACACTGAAGCTTTCTTT

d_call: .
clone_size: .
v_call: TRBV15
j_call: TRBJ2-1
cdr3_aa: CATARTGSYNEQFF
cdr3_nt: TGTGCCACCGCACGGACGGGGAGCTACAATGAGCAGTTCTTC

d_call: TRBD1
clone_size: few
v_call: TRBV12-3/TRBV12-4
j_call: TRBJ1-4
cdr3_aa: CASSPGTDEKLFF
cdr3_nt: TGTGCCAGCAGCCCTGGGACAGATGAAAAACTGTTTTTT

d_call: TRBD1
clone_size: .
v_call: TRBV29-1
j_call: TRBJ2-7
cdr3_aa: CSVGRDRGLYEQYF
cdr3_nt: TGCAGCGTGGGCCGGGACAGGGGGCTTTATGAGCAGTACTTC

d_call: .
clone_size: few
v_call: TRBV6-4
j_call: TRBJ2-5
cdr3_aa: CASRSGAQETQYF
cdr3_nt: TGTGCCAGCAGATCGGGGGCCCAAGAGACCCAGTACTTC

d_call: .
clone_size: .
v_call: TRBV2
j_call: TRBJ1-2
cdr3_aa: CASGEAHGGSGYTF
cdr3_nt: TGTGCCAGCGGTGAAGCGCATGGGGGAAGCGGCTACACCTTC

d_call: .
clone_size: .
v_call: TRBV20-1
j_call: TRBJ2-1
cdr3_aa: CSAPRKGLGNEQFF
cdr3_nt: TGCAGTGCTCCACGCAAGGGGTTGGGGAATGAGCAGTTCTTC

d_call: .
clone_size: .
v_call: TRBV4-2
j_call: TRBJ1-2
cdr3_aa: CASSQAFGGDYGYTF
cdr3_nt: TGTGCCAGCAGCCAAGCGTTTGGGGGGGACTATGGCTACACCTTC

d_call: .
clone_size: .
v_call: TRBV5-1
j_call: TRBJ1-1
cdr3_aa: CASSWTGTENTEAFF
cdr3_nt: TGCGCCAGCAGCTGGACGGGGACCGAGAACACTGAAGCTTTCTTT

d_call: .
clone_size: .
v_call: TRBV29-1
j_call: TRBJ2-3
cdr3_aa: CSVGEGGSTDTQYF
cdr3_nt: TGCAGCGTTGGGGAAGGGGGTTCCACAGATACGCAGTATTTT

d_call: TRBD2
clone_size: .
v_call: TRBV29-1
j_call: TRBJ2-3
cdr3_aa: CSVDLAGGRTDTQYF
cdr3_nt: TGCAGCGTTGACTTAGCGGGGGGGCGTACAGATACGCAGTATTTT

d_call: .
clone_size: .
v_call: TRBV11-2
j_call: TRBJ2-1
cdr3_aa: CASAGPNNEQFF
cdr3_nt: TGTGCCAGCGCCGGGCCCAACAATGAGCAGTTCTTC

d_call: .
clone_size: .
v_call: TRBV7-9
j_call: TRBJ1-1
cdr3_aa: CASSLGLESVIANTEAFF
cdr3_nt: TGTGCCAGCAGCTTAGGTCTGGAATCGGTAATCGCGAACACTGAAGCTTTCTTT

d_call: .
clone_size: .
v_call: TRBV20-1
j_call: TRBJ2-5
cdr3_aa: CSARDMRGRSETQYF
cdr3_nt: TGCAGTGCTAGAGATATGAGAGGGCGCAGTGAGACCCAGTACTTC

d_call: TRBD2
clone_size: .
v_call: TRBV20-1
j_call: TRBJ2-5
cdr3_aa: CSARERGSGTETQYF
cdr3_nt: TGCAGTGCTAGAGAACGGGGTAGCGGGACTGAGACCCAGTACTTC

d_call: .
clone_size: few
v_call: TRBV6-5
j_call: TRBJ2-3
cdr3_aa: CASSYSNQPPGVRGDTQYF
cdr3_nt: TGTGCCAGCAGTTACTCGAACCAACCACCCGGGGTAAGGGGAGATACGCAGTATTTT

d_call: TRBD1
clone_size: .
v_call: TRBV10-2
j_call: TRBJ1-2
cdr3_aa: CASSIDRGFGYTF
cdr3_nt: TGCGCCAGCAGTATTGACAGGGGTTTTGGCTACACCTTC

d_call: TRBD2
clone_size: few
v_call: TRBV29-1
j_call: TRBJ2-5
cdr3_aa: CSARTSGAPTQYF
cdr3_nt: TGCAGCGCCCGGACTAGCGGGGCCCCGACCCAGTACTTC

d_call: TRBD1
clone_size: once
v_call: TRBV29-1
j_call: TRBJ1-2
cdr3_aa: CSVKYGQGGGYTF
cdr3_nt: TGCAGCGTTAAGTATGGACAGGGTGGAGGCTACACCTTC

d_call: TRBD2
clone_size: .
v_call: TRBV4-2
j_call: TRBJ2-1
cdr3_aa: CASSQEGLAGVNEQFF
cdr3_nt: TGTGCCAGCAGCCAAGAAGGCCTAGCGGGAGTCAATGAGCAGTTCTTC

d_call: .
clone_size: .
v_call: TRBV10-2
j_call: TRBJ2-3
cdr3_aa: CASKRGASDTQYF
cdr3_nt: TGCGCCAGCAAGAGGGGCGCTTCAGATACGCAGTATTTT

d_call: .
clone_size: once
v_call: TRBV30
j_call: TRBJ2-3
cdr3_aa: CAWSVLDITDTQYF
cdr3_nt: TGTGCCTGGAGTGTACTGGACATCACAGATACGCAGTATTTT

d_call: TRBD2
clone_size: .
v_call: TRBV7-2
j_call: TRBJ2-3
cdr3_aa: CASSLVSGGASGPDTQYF
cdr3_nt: TGTGCCAGCAGCTTAGTCTCGGGGGGGGCCTCCGGCCCAGATACGCAGTATTTT

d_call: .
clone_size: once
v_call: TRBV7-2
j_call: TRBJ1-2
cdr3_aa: CASSSRLGYGYTF
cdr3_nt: TGTGCCAGCAGCTCAAGGCTAGGGTATGGCTACACCTTC

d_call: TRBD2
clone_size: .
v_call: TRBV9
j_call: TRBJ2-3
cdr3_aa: CASSASGRPQDTQYF
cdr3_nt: TGTGCCAGCAGCGCTAGCGGGAGACCCCAGGATACGCAGTATTTT

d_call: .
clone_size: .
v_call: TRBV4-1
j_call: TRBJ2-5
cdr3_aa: CASSQERPFQETQYF
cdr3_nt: TGCGCCAGCAGCCAAGAAAGACCCTTCCAAGAGACCCAGTACTTC

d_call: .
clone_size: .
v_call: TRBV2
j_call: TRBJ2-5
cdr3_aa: CASSDNQEAQYF
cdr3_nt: TGTGCCAGCAGCGATAACCAAGAGGCCCAGTACTTC

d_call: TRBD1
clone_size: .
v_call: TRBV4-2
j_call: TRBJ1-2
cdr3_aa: CASSPGTGIIFGYTF
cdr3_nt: TGTGCCAGCAGCCCCGGGACAGGGATTATCTTTGGCTACACCTTC

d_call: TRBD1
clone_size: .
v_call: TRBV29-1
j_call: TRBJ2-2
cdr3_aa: CSVRAGGQGGELFF
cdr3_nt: TGCAGCGTCCGGGCAGGGGGCCAAGGCGGGGAGCTGTTTTTT

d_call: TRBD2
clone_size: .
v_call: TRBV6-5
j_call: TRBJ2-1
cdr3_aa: CASSYSGSGLYNEQFF
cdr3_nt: TGTGCCAGCAGTTACTCGGGTAGCGGGTTATACAATGAGCAGTTCTTC

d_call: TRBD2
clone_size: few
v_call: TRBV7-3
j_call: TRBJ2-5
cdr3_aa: CASSPGGGPETQYF
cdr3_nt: TGTGCCAGCAGCCCGGGCGGGGGGCCGGAGACCCAGTACTTC

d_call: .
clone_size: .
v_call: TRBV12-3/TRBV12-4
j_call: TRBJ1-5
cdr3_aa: CASSLVDGNQPQHF
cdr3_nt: TGTGCCAGCAGTTTAGTGGACGGCAATCAGCCCCAGCATTTT

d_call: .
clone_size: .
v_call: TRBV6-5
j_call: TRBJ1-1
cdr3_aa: CASSWNQGIAFF
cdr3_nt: TGTGCCAGCAGCTGGAACCAAGGAATAGCTTTCTTT

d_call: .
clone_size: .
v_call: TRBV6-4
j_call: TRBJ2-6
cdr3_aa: CASSILASGANVLTF
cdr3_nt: TGTGCCAGCAGCATTTTAGCCTCTGGGGCCAACGTCCTGACTTTC

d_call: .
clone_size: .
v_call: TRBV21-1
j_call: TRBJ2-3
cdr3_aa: CASSKKKWDRKADTQYF
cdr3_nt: TGTGCCAGCAGCAAAAAAAAATGGGACAGGAAGGCAGATACGCAGTATTTT

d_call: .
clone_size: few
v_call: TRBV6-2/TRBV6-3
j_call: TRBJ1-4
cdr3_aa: CASRRGYELFF
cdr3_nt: TGTGCCAGCAGGAGAGGTTATGAACTGTTTTTT

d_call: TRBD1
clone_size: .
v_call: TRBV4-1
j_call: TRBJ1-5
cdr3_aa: CASSLIRGQSQHF
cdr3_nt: TGCGCCAGCAGCCTCATCAGGGGGCAATCCCAGCATTTT